The subject of this entry is one TCR beta chain. What it binds is not known. This same CDR3 is encoded by further DNA sequences in the sample. Trimming stripped 4 bases from V and 6 bases from J, with 5 bases between. The CDR3 is made up of 12 amino acids. Germline-derived CDR1 and CDR2 are SGHNT and YYREEE (reference sequence). This entry belongs to a study of T cell responses to AZD1222 COVID-19 vaccine. About the research overall: Analyses pooled second doses at about 4 or about 12 weeks.

The table came from immunoSEQ multiplex PCR; TCRdb's copy has only in-frame clones and leaves some out. The sample consists of about 140,000 clones, about 93% of them appearing once. Study-wide findings and caveats: With two AZD1222 doses given, Spike-specific TCR breadth and depth both rose. Mostly white British, mostly female donors; authors suggested clonal diversity may be underestimated.

The starting material was peripheral blood, obtained on day 0 of AZD1222 vaccination. The chain recombines TRBV5-4 with TRBJ1-6, with D unresolved. This clonotype was obtained from an adult in good health. The CDR3 DNA reads TGTGCCAGCAGCCTAGTTAATTCACCCCTCCACTTT. The encoded protein is CASSLVNSPLHF.